A single sample is the source of the 17 T cell receptor beta chains below, sequenced in a study of chemoradiotherapy in HPV16-positive cancers. Using immunoSEQ multiplex PCR, the repertoire was profiled, and TCRdb retains in-frame clones only, with some absent. This sample has about 68,000 clones, with around nine tenths found just once. Here the sequenced sample was blood, taken from a patient who underwent chemoradiotherapy. The receptor set was obtained from a human donor with HPV-associated anogenital cancer.

As DNA, the CDR3 is TGTGCCAGCAGTGACGCCACAAGGGGCCCCCTCTCCTACGAGCAGTACTTC. Translating gives CASSDATRGPLSYEQYF. The rearrangement links TRBV6-4 to TRBJ2-7; D might be TRBD1 (5 bases). Between the trimmed V and J ends, which lost 2 bases and 0 bases, there was a span of 17 bases. Germline loops: CDR1 MRHNA, CDR2 SNTAGT. CDR3 length: 17 amino acids.

This clone has ten or more counts. The gene calls are TRBV14 and TRBJ1-1; D might be TRBD1 (6 bases). The CDR3 is 15 residues long. Trimming took 5 bases from V and 0 from J, leaving 13 bases between them. The germline V gene encodes CDR1 SGHDN and CDR2 FVKESK. CDR3 in amino acids: CASSSPGALNTEAFF. As DNA, the CDR3 is TGTGCCAGCAGCTCCCCAGGGGCTCTGAACACTGAAGCTTTCTTT.

The V and J genes are TRBV6-5 and TRBJ2-2, with no clear D. This CDR3 is 14 amino acids long. V lost 4 bases and J 4 bases, leaving 10 bases between the germline ends. CDR1 and CDR2 (germline): MNHEY, SVGAGI. The CDR3 DNA reads as TGTGCCAGCAGTTTTGGTATAAGCACCGGGGAGCTGTTTTTT. It translates to CASSFGISTGELFF.

The chain is built from TRBV6-4 and TRBJ1-1, with D perhaps matching TRBD1 (5 bases). The V gene lost 6 bases and the J gene lost 4 bases, with 15 bases spanning the gap. This CDR3 spans 14 amino acids. Germline CDR1 reads MRHNA; CDR2 reads SNTAGT. Here the CDR3 reads CASSTQVGSTEAFF. The DNA of the CDR3 is TGTGCCAGCAGCACACAGGTTGGAAGCACTGAAGCTTTCTTT.

The chain uses TRBV10-3 and TRBJ2-1, with D perhaps TRBD1 or TRBD2 (5 bases each). Trimming pared 5 bases from V and 2 bases from J, leaving 13 bases between. This CDR3 comprises 15 residues. Germline V gives CDR1 ENHRY, CDR2 SYGVKD. In DNA, the CDR3 is TGTGCCATCAGTAACACTGGGACGGCCTACAATGAGCAGTTCTTC. Protein sequence: CAISNTGTAYNEQFF.

The chain recombines TRBV28 with TRBJ1-3; a possible D gene is TRBD1 (5 bases). The V end was cut by 4 bases, the J end by 0 bases, with 7 bases between. The CDR3 runs to 14 residues. Germline values: CDR1 MDHEN, CDR2 SYDVKM. The CDR3 DNA follows: TGTGCCAGCAGTTCCGGGACCTCTGGAAACACCATATATTTT. Translating gives CASSSGTSGNTIYF.

The rearrangement uses TRBV5-1 and TRBJ1-1, with a possible D match to TRBD1 (6 bases). Trimming removed 4 bases from V and 6 bases from J, with 13 bases in between. The CDR3 contains 13 residues. Germline values: CDR1 SGHRS, CDR2 YFSETQ. Here the CDR3 reads CASSSPGEPEAFF. Here the CDR3 DNA reads TGCGCCAGCAGCAGTCCAGGGGAACCTGAAGCTTTCTTT.

The chain carries TRBV6-5 and TRBJ2-7, with D possibly being TRBD1 (7 bases). This CDR3 contains 13 residues. Germline V gene sequence: CDR1 MNHEY, CDR2 SVGAGI. V was trimmed by 6 bases and J by 2 bases, leaving 11 bases between them. The CDR3 here is CASRQGGPYEQYF. The DNA for the CDR3 is TGTGCCAGCAGGCAGGGGGGACCCTACGAGCAGTACTTC.

The rearrangement joins TRBV12-5 to TRBJ2-1; no clear D. Germline-derived CDR1 and CDR2 are LGHNT and FRNRAP. Trimming shortened V by 0 bases and J by 0 bases, and 9 bases separated the two germline ends. The CDR3 has 16 amino acids. The CDR3 nucleotides are TGTGCTAGTGGTTTGGTTCTAGACACCTCCTACAATGAGCAGTTCTTC. It specifies CASGLVLDTSYNEQFF.

The J gene is TRBJ2-5, the V gene TRBV7-3; D is possibly TRBD1 (6 bases). Trimming took 0 bases from V and 3 from J, leaving 8 bases between them. The CDR3 consists of 14 residues. Per germline, CDR1 SGHTA and CDR2 FQGTGA. Here the CDR3 DNA reads TGTGCCAGCAGCTTAACCGGGACAAAAGAGACCCAGTACTTC. Protein sequence: CASSLTGTKETQYF. Based on the CDR3 plus reference TRBV7-3 and TRBJ2-5, the full variable domain is GAGVSQTPSNKVTEKGKYVELRCDPISGHTALYWYRQSLGQGPEFLIYFQGTGAADDSGLPNDRFFAVRPEGSVSTLKIQRTERGDSAVYLCASSLTGTKETQYFGPGTRLLVL.

Notes on this clone: One end of the junction is discordant with germline, which a read error may explain. The chain has TRBV27 and TRBJ1-2; D gene uncertain. The CDR3 length is 12 residues. The germline V gene encodes CDR1 MNHEY and CDR2 SMNVEV (reference sequence). CDR3 protein: CASILSGPGYTF. The CDR3 DNA follows: TGTGCCAGCATTTTATCAGGTCCTGGCTACACCTTC.

This rearrangement joins TRBV2 to TRBJ2-1; tentatively, D is TRBD1 (5 bases). V was shortened by 5 bases and J by 6 bases, with 11 bases between the two germline ends. This CDR3 contains 13 residues. CDR1 is SNHLY, CDR2 FYNNEI, per germline. CDR3 bases: TGTGCCAGCAGTCTTAGACAGAGCAATGAGCAGTTCTTC. Residues: CASSLRQSNEQFF.

V usage is TRBV28 and J usage is TRBJ2-7, with D unresolved. Germline V gene sequence: CDR1 MDHEN, CDR2 SYDVKM. This CDR3 contains 11 residues. V lost 6 bases and J lost 1, with 4 bases in between. CDR3 sequence: CASSRSYEQYF. CDR3 nucleotides: TGTGCCAGCAGCCGGTCCTACGAGCAGTACTTC.

V and J are TRBV5-4 and TRBJ1-2, with D tentatively TRBD1 (6 bases). The CDR3 is 14 amino acids. Germline V gene lookup returns CDR1 SGHNT and CDR2 YYREEE (reference sequence). V was cut by 4 bases and J by 2 bases, with 12 bases left in between. CDR3 DNA sequence: TGTGCCAGCAGCCCGGACAGTGTCAACTATGGCTACACCTTC. Encoded protein: CASSPDSVNYGYTF. Together with reference TRBV5-4 and TRBJ1-2, the CDR3 gives the full variable domain: ETGVTQSPTHLIKTRGQQVTLRCSSQSGHNTVSWYQQALGQGPQFIFQYYREEENGRGNFPPRFSGLQFPNYSSELNVNALELDDSALYLCASSPDSVNYGYTFGSGTRLTVV.

The rearrangement joins TRBV4-1 to TRBJ1-1; no reliable D call. This CDR3 has 13 amino acids. V shed 8 bases and J shed 1 base, with 11 bases lying between them. Germline lookup yields CDR1 MGHRA and CDR2 YSYEKL. CDR3 sequence (DNA): TGCGCCAGCGGTTTGGCAGGGAACACTGAAGCTTTCTTT. The encoded protein is CASGLAGNTEAFF.

The CDR3 reads CASSSPVRMGSRTEAFF. CDR3 nucleotide sequence: TGTGCCAGCAGCTCCCCCGTTAGGATGGGGAGTCGGACTGAAGCTTTCTTT. The chain carries TRBV7-6 and TRBJ1-1; D is uncertain. This CDR3 spans 17 amino acids. The germline V gene has CDR1 SGHVS and CDR2 FNYEAQ. V gave up 4 bases and J gave up 5 bases, with 23 bases separating them.

The sample holds a few counts of this clone. The V gene is TRBV9, the J gene TRBJ1-2; D not certain. V lost 1 base to trimming and J lost 3 bases, with 13 bases between them. CDR1 and CDR2 (germline): SGDLS, YYNGEE. The CDR3 runs to 15 residues. The CDR3 DNA reads as TGTGCCAGCAGCGTATCGGCGCGGGTGGACTATGGCTACACCTTC. Its protein is CASSVSARVDYGYTF.